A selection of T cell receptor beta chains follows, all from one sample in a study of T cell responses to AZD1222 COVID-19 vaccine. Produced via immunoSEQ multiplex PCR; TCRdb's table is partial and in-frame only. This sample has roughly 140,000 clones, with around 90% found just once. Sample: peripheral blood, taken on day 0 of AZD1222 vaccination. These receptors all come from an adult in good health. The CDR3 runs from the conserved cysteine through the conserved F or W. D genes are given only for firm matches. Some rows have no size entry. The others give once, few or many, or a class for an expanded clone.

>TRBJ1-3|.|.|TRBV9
CASSVGTVSGNTIYF
TGTGCCAGCAGCGTAGGTACAGTCTCTGGAAACACCATATATTTT
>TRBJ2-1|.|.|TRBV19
CASSIVAGSSNEQFF
TGTGCCAGTAGTATAGTGGCGGGATCCTCAAATGAGCAGTTCTTC
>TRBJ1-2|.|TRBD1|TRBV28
CASSLDRVTTNYGYTF
TGTGCCAGCAGTTTAGACAGGGTGACAACTAACTATGGCTACACCTTC
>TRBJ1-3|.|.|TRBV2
CASSERPRDTGNTIYF
TGTGCCAGCAGTGAAAGACCCCGGGACACTGGAAACACCATATATTTT
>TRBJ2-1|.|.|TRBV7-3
CASSLSGGTVYNEQFF
TGTGCCAGCAGCTTATCGGGGGGGACAGTTTACAATGAGCAGTTCTTC
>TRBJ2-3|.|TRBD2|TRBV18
CASSPTSGRATDTQYF
TGTGCCAGCTCACCGACTAGCGGGAGGGCCACAGATACGCAGTATTTT
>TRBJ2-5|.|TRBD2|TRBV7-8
CASSLLGLAGLETQYF
TGTGCCAGCAGCCTTCTTGGACTAGCGGGACTTGAGACCCAGTACTTC
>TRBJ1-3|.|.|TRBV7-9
CASSLALGGSGNTIYF
TGTGCCAGCAGCTTAGCGCTGGGGGGATCTGGAAACACCATATATTTT
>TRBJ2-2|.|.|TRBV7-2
CASSSHGGNLGELFF
TGTGCCAGCAGCTCCCACGGGGGCAATCTAGGGGAGCTGTTTTTT
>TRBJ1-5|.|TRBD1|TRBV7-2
CASSFDRGSNQPQHF
TGTGCCAGCAGCTTTGACAGGGGGTCGAATCAGCCCCAGCATTTT
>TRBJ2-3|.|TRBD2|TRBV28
CASSLLGRGNTDTQYF
TGTGCCAGCAGTCTGTTGGGGAGGGGCAACACAGATACGCAGTATTTT
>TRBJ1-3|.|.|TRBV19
CASTSGNLIAGNTIYF
TGTGCCAGTACCTCGGGAAACCTAATAGCCGGAAACACCATATATTTT
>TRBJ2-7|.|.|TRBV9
CASSVGDWTSYEQYF
TGTGCCAGCAGCGTAGGGGACTGGACCTCCTACGAGCAGTACTTC
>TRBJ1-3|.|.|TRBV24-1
CATSDLRGITGNTIYF
TGTGCCACCAGTGATTTGCGAGGAATCACTGGAAACACCATATATTTT
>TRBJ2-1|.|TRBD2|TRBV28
CASRGGLAGAGPFF
TGTGCCAGCAGGGGGGGACTAGCGGGAGCGGGGCCGTTCTTC
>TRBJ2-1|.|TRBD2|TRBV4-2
CASSPTSYEQFF
TGTGCCAGCAGCCCGACTAGCTATGAGCAGTTCTTC
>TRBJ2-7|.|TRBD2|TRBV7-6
CASSLAGLADYEQYF
TGTGCCAGCAGCTTAGCGGGACTAGCGGACTACGAGCAGTACTTC
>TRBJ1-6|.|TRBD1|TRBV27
CASTWSGDSHSPLHF
TGTGCCAGCACCTGGAGCGGGGACAGCCATTCACCCCTCCACTTT
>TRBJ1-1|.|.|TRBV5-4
CASSLWGAGMNTEAFF
TGTGCCAGCAGCTTGTGGGGAGCGGGGATGAACACTGAAGCTTTCTTT
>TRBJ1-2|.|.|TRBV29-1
CSVALGLNYGYTF
TGCAGCGTTGCCCTGGGGCTTAACTATGGCTACACCTTC
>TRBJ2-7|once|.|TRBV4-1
CASSQGSHGDEQYF
TGCGCCAGCAGCCAAGGATCGCACGGCGACGAGCAGTACTTC
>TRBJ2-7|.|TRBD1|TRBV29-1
CSVGGGQGAFGEQYF
TGCAGCGTTGGGGGCGGGCAGGGGGCGTTTGGTGAGCAGTACTTC
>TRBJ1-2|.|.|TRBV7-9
CASSLLGLGYGYTF
TGTGCCAGCAGCTTACTGGGACTCGGCTATGGCTACACCTTC
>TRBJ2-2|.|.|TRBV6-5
CASRGVYTGELFF
TGTGCCAGCAGGGGGGTCTACACCGGGGAGCTGTTTTTT
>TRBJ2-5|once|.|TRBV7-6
CASSLGEETQYF
TGTGCCAGCAGCTTAGGGGAGGAGACCCAGTACTTC
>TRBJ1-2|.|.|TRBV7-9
CASSQGRDYGYTF
TGTGCCAGCAGCCAAGGGAGAGACTATGGCTACACCTTC
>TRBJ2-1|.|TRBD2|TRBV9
CASSPRLAGRNEQFF
TGTGCCAGCAGCCCAAGACTAGCGGGGAGGAATGAGCAGTTCTTC
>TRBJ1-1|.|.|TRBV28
CASKVMNTEAFF
TGTGCCAGCAAGGTCATGAACACTGAAGCTTTCTTT
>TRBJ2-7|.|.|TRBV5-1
CASSFAGREQYF
TGCGCCAGCAGCTTTGCGGGCAGGGAGCAGTACTTC
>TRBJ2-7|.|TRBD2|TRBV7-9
CASGFSGRGGGEQYF
TGTGCCAGCGGATTTAGCGGGAGGGGAGGTGGCGAGCAGTACTTC
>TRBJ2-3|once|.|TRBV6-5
CASSYSGTSTDTQYF
TGTGCCAGCAGTTACTCCGGGACTAGCACAGATACGCAGTATTTT
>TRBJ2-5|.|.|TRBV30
CAWSLPASETQYF
TGTGCCTGGAGTCTCCCCGCGTCAGAGACCCAGTACTTC
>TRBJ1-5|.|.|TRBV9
CASSVSGGPQHF
TGTGCCAGCAGCGTATCGGGAGGGCCCCAGCATTTT
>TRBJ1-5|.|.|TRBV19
CASSGTGYYSNQPQHF
TGTGCCAGTAGTGGAACAGGGTATTATAGCAATCAGCCCCAGCATTTT
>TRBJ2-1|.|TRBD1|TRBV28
CASSPGQAVNEQFF
TGTGCCAGCAGTCCCGGACAGGCAGTCAATGAGCAGTTCTTC
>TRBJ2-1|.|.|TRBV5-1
CASSFSKGNEQFF
TGCGCCAGCAGCTTTTCGAAAGGCAATGAGCAGTTCTTC
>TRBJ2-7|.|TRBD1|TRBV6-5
CASSSPGQLYEQYF
TGTGCCAGCAGTAGCCCGGGACAGCTCTACGAGCAGTACTTC
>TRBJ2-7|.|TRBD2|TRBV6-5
CASSHLAGVHGYEQYF
TGTGCCAGCAGTCACTTAGCGGGAGTCCATGGTTACGAGCAGTACTTC
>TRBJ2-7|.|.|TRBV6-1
CASSEAGRAGSSYEQYF
TGTGCCAGCAGTGAAGCCGGGCGGGCAGGGAGCTCCTACGAGCAGTACTTC
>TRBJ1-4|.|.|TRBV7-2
CASSLVKATNEKLFF
TGTGCCAGCAGCTTAGTCAAAGCAACTAATGAAAAACTGTTTTTT
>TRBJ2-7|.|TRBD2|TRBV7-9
CASSRGGENKISF
TGTGCCAGCAGCCGGGGGGGAGAAAACAAGATCTCCTTC
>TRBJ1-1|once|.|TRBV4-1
CASSQDYGNTEAFF
TGCGCCAGCAGCCAAGACTACGGGAACACTGAAGCTTTCTTT
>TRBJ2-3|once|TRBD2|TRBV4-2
CASSQDTSGRDTQYF
TGTGCCAGCAGCCAAGATACTAGCGGGAGAGATACGCAGTATTTT
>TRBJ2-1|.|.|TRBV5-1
CASSPRTYNEQFF
TGCGCCAGCAGCCCCAGGACCTACAATGAGCAGTTCTTC
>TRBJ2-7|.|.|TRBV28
CASSSGEEFEKQYF
TGTGCCAGCAGCTCGGGAGAAGAGTTCGAAAAGCAGTACTTC
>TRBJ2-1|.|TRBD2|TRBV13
CASSLRSGLAGIGSYNEQFF
TGTGCCAGCAGTCTTCGCTCGGGACTAGCGGGAATTGGCTCCTACAATGAGCAGTTCTTC